Following are 25 T cell receptor beta chains from one sample sequenced in a study of CD8 T cells in ankylosing spondylitis. TCRdb reprocessed the 5' RACE reads via MiXCR and lists one record per CDR3 protein. This table has more than 150,000 distinct CDR3 sequences, 18% appearing once. The material sequenced was blood, either unsorted or a sorted T cell fraction (not recorded which). The receptors shown here come from a male donor under 30 with ankylosing spondylitis or in good health (not recorded which).

Ten or more counts support this clonotype. This chain uses TRBV24-1 with TRBJ2-3; 12 positions agree with TRBD2. There are 16 residues in the CDR3. Losses at the gene ends were 4 bases for V and 4 bases for J; bases not matched to a gene: 5. Germline lookup yields CDR1 KGHDR and CDR2 SFDVKD. Here the CDR3 DNA reads TGTGCCACCAGTGACGCGACTAGCGGGAGCGCAGATACGCAGTATTTT. Its protein product is CATSDATSGSADTQYF.

This clonotype was seen repeatedly, ten times or more. The CDR3 DNA sequence: TGCGCCAGCAGCTTGTTAGGTGGCAGCTCCGCCGGCCGATACGAGCAGTACTTC. It encodes CASSLLGGSSAGRYEQYF. This sequence joins TRBV5-1 and TRBJ2-7, with D unclear. The CDR3 has 18 residues. Trimming shortened V by 1 base and J by 4 bases, and 24 bases separated the two germline ends. CDR1 SGHRS and CDR2 YFSETQ come from the germline V gene.

There are many counts of this clonotype. This chain uses TRBV29-1 with TRBJ2-7; TRBD2 is a possible D gene (5 bases). With 4 bases removed from V and 2 bases from J, the gap between germline ends came to 21 bases. CDR1 is SQVTM, CDR2 ANQGSEA, per germline. The CDR3 is made up of 16 amino acids. For the CDR3, the DNA is TGCAGCGTTGGGTTACCTTCCTCTGGAGGAACCTACGAGCAGTACTTC. This codes for CSVGLPSSGGTYEQYF.

This clonotype was counted many times. The V call is TRBV12-3 or TRBV12-4, the J call TRBJ1-2, with a weak D call TRBD1 (6 bases). CDR3 length: 13 residues. With 6 bases removed from V and 8 bases from J, the gap between germline ends came to 16 bases. CDR3 bases: TGTGCCAGCAGACCCCCAGGGGCGGGCGGCTACACCTTC. It codes for CASRPPGAGGYTF.

In this sample, this clonotype turned up many times. This chain connects TRBV5-5 to TRBJ2-3, with a tentative D call TRBD1 (6 bases). Germline V CDR1 and CDR2: SGHKS, YYEKEE (reference sequence). V lost 4 bases and J lost 0, with 12 bases in between. This CDR3 spans 15 amino acids. CDR3 sequence reads: CASSNTGYSTDTQYF. Written as DNA, the CDR3 is TGTGCCAGCAGCAACACAGGGTATAGCACAGATACGCAGTATTTT.

This clonotype was observed many times. The chain recombines TRBV12-3 or TRBV12-4 with TRBJ2-3; 9 positions match TRBD2. This CDR3 comprises 15 residues. The V and J ends lost 5 bases and 5 bases, in that order; junction bases with no gene match: 8. CDR3 DNA: TGTGCCAGCAGTACCGGGACTAGCATTGGAGATACGCAGTATTTT. Its translation: CASSTGTSIGDTQYF.

This clonotype was found many times. J is TRBJ1-1 and V is TRBV11-2; D is unclear. CDR3 length: 13 amino acids. Germline loops: CDR1 SGHAT, CDR2 FQNNGV. V was shortened by 0 bases and J by 4 bases, with 6 bases between the two germline ends. DNA for the CDR3: TGTGCCAGCAGCTTAGAACAGTTCACTGAAGCTTTCTTT. Amino acids: CASSLEQFTEAFF. Using reference TRBV11-2 and TRBJ1-1 for the parts outside the CDR3, the full variable domain is EAGVAQSPRYKIIEKRQSVAFWCNPISGHATLYWYQQILGQGPKLLIQFQNNGVVDDSQLPKDRFSAERLKGVDSTLKIQPAKLEDSAVYLCASSLEQFTEAFFGQGTRLTVV.

This sequence joins TRBV7-7 and TRBJ2-2; D not certain. CDR1 and CDR2 from the germline V gene are SSHAT and FNYEAQ (reference sequence). This CDR3 region has 14 residues. The ends were cut back, 3 bases at V and 6 bases at J, with 11 bases in the middle. CDR3 bases: TGTGCCAGCAGCTTTGGGGAAGGGTCCGGGGAGCTGTTTTTT. It is translated as CASSFGEGSGELFF.

The CDR3 spells CASAPEGWAEAFF. The CDR3 DNA reads as TGTGCTAGTGCCCCCGAAGGTTGGGCTGAAGCTTTCTTT. The chain has TRBV12-5 and TRBJ1-1, with D hard to call. CDR1 and CDR2 (germline): LGHNT, FRNRAP. Trimming stripped 7 bases from V and 6 bases from J, with 15 bases between. The CDR3 is 13 amino acids.

This clonotype was found many times. The chain is built from TRBV4-1 and TRBJ1-1; D is undetermined. V lost 1 base to trimming and J lost 1 base, with 7 bases between them. Germline V gene lookup returns CDR1 MGHRA and CDR2 YSYEKL. There are 14 residues in the CDR3. CDR3 nucleotide sequence: TGCGCCAGCAGCCAAGTAAGGCAGAACACTGAAGCTTTCTTT. Translating it yields CASSQVRQNTEAFF.

This clonotype was counted many times. The chain uses TRBV7-9 and TRBJ2-7; D unclear. The CDR3 spans 13 residues. Germline values: CDR1 SEHNR, CDR2 FQNEAQ (reference sequence). Trimming removed 1 base from V and 0 bases from J, with 4 bases in between. The CDR3 DNA reads as TGTGCCAGCAGCTTAGGTGACTCCTACGAGCAGTACGTC. It yields the protein CASSLGDSYEQYV.

This clonotype came up many times. This chain links TRBV24-1 with TRBJ1-1; a weak D match, TRBD1 (6 bases). Trimming left V 9 bases short and J 1 base short, with 17 bases between. Germline-derived CDR1 and CDR2 are KGHDR and SFDVKD. This CDR3 spans 15 amino acids. Here the CDR3 reads CATADGGQTNTEAFF. The CDR3 coding sequence is TGTGCCACCGCTGACGGTGGACAGACGAACACTGAAGCTTTCTTT.

In regard to this clonotype: A much larger clone sits a single nucleotide away, making a read error possible. V and J are TRBV15 and TRBJ1-5, with no clear D. CDR3 size: 8 residues. Germline V gene lookup returns CDR1 LNHNV and CDR2 YYDKDF (reference sequence). The CDR3 here is CRNQPQHF. The DNA for the CDR3 is TGTAGAAATCAGCCCCAGCATTTT.

This clonotype has ten or more counts. This sequence joins TRBV6-5 and TRBJ2-7; the match to TRBD1 covers 7 bases. CDR3 length: 14 residues. V was pared by 5 bases and J by 5 bases, with 9 bases of the junction left unmatched. Germline V gene sequence: CDR1 MNHEY, CDR2 SVGAGI. The CDR3 sequence is CASSPRQGRDEQYV. CDR3 DNA sequence: TGTGCCAGCAGTCCCCGACAGGGACGCGACGAGCAGTACGTC.

This clonotype has just a few counts. The J gene is TRBJ2-3, the V gene TRBV7-9; 15 bases align to TRBD2. In germline, CDR1 is SEHNR, CDR2 FQNEAQ (reference sequence). The CDR3 spans 16 residues. The V gene end was trimmed by 10 bases and the J gene end by 1 base; junction bases not matched to a gene: 6. The CDR3 region is CATGLAGGSGTDTQYF. In DNA, the CDR3 is TGTGCCACTGGACTAGCGGGAGGGTCTGGCACAGATACGCAGTATTTT.

This clonotype showed up many times. The chain employs TRBV3-1 and TRBJ1-2; D might be TRBD1 (6 bases). Germline V gene sequence: CDR1 LGHDT, CDR2 YNNKEL (reference sequence). Trimming left V 4 bases short and J 8 bases short, with 14 bases between. CDR3 length: 13 amino acids. The CDR3 sequence: CASSRLQGIGYTF. The CDR3 nucleotides read TGTGCCAGCAGCCGATTACAGGGAATCGGCTACACCTTC.

This clonotype was observed many times. V gene TRBV28 combines with J gene TRBJ2-5; unclear D gene. Trimming took off 2 bases at V and 7 bases at J, with 5 bases between the two ends. This CDR3 spans 11 amino acids. The germline CDR1 and CDR2 sequences are MDHEN and SYDVKM. The CDR3 protein is CASSLRVTQYF. The CDR3 DNA is TGTGCCAGCAGTTTAAGGGTGACCCAGTACTTC.

In this sample, this clonotype turned up many times. J is TRBJ2-5 and V is TRBV12-3 or TRBV12-4; 7 bases match TRBD2. The trim removed 5 bases at V and 1 base at J, leaving 7 bases unmatched. The CDR3 runs to 15 residues. Here the CDR3 DNA reads TGTGCCAGCAGTCATCGCCCTAGCGGCCAAGAGACCCAGTACTTC. Encoded protein: CASSHRPSGQETQYF.

There are many counts of this clonotype. The genes are TRBV10-3 and TRBJ2-7; D gene uncertain. Germline loops: CDR1 ENHRY, CDR2 SYGVKD. V dropped 6 bases and J dropped 4 bases, with 7 bases sitting between them. The CDR3 has 11 residues. The CDR3 loop is CAISPGYEQYF. The CDR3 DNA reads as TGTGCCATCAGCCCCGGTTACGAGCAGTACTTC.

This clonotype was picked up many times. The rearrangement joins TRBV7-2 to TRBJ2-1; TRBD2 aligns across 14 bases. CDR3 length: 20 residues. Trimming cost V 4 bases and J 9 bases; bases outside gene matches: 20. Germline V gene sequence: CDR1 SGHTA, CDR2 FQGNSA. The CDR3 DNA follows: TGTGCCAGCAGCTCAATACGGCAGGGACTAGCGGGAGAAAGATTCACTGAGCAGTTCTTC. Amino acids: CASSSIRQGLAGERFTEQFF.

Points on this clonotype: No DNA is shown, since the ends of the CDR3 on it are uncertain; the CDR3 is the one TCRdb lists. The chain uses TRBV10-3 and TRBJ2-2; TRBD2, the table's D call, lacks a check against the DNA. The CDR3 extends over 15 residues, inclusive of both ends. Germline V gene data show CDR1 as ENHRY and CDR2 as SYGVKD. The CDR3 region is CATQVGENTGELFFF.

This clonotype was counted ten times or more. The V and J genes are TRBV27 and TRBJ2-2; D is unresolved. Germline V gene lookup returns CDR1 MNHEY and CDR2 SMNVEV (reference sequence). Between the trimmed V and J ends, which lost 6 bases and 1 base, there was a span of 9 bases. The CDR3 has 14 residues. CDR3 DNA: TGTGCCAGCAGAGGGCAGGAGAACACCGGGGAGCTGTTTTTT. Translation: CASRGQENTGELFF.

This clonotype was found many times. CDR3 nucleotides: TGTGCCAGCAGTTGGGTCGCGTGGACCGATACGCAGTATTTT. Its protein product is CASSWVAWTDTQYF. The rearrangement joins TRBV28 to TRBJ2-3; D is unresolved. V lost 4 bases and J 6 bases, leaving 14 bases between the germline ends. Germline values: CDR1 MDHEN, CDR2 SYDVKM. This CDR3 is 14 amino acids long.

This clonotype appeared many times. This sequence joins TRBV7-2 and TRBJ2-7; unclear D gene. CDR1 is SGHTA, CDR2 FQGNSA, per germline. With 5 bases removed from V and 0 bases from J, the gap between germline ends came to 8 bases. This CDR3 spans 13 amino acids. The CDR3 loop is CASSPPGSYEQYF. CDR3 nucleotides: TGTGCCAGCAGCCCACCCGGCTCCTACGAGCAGTACTTC.

This clonotype has ten or more counts. V and J are TRBV7-2 and TRBJ2-2; D is uncertain. The length of the CDR3 is 13 residues. The V end lost 2 bases, the J end lost 3 bases, and 4 bases lay between the germline ends. The V gene's germline CDR1 is SGHTA and CDR2 FQGNSA. The CDR3 reads CASSLPDTGELFF. In nucleotides, the CDR3 is TGTGCCAGCAGCTTACCTGACACCGGGGAGCTGTTTTTT.